This T cell receptor beta chain emerged from a study of vaccination effects on CD4 cells after COVID-19. Study findings and constraints: Few convalescent patients were studied, and early post-infection samples were lacking.

The data were produced by immunoSEQ multiplex PCR, yet TCRdb's version contains in-frame clones alone and is incomplete. The sample includes under 55,000 clones, 72% seen only once; the top ten take 9.5% to 10%. Details on this clone: As yet, its antigen is unknown.

Trimming pared 5 bases from V and 2 bases from J, leaving 11 bases between. Germline-derived CDR1 and CDR2 are LNHDA and SQIVND (reference sequence). The CDR3 has 14 amino acids. Cells that had been cultured for 10 days were the source of isolated CD4+ T cells. Vaccine administered to participants consisted of two doses of either BNT162b2 or mRNA-1273. Testing of the vaccine recipients showed negative nucleocapsid antibodies and no prior SARS-CoV-2 infection. This clonotype was sampled from a human donor who received a COVID-19 vaccine. The V gene is TRBV19, the J gene TRBJ2-3, with D possibly being TRBD2 (5 bases). Source: CD4+ T cells from PBMCs cultured without peptide, taken after COVID-19 vaccination. CDR3 nucleotide sequence: TGTGCCAGTAGTGTCTGGGAGAACACAGATACGCAGTATTTT. This translates into CASSVWENTDTQYF.